These 26 T cell receptor beta chains came from one sample sequenced in a study of T cells in Graves' hyperthyroidism and ophthalmopathy. TCR beta CDR3 region amplification was performed from RNA transcripts. When the TCR CDR3 underwent first-round RT-PCR, the HTBI primer set was used. One entry per CDR3 protein results from TCRdb running MiXCR on the multiplex PCR reads. Altogether 250,000 to 300,000 distinct CDR3 sequences are present, about an eighth being singletons, with the ten largest covering roughly 8%. The sequenced sample was blood. The source of these receptors is a woman aged 30 to 39 with Graves' hyperthyroidism that later progressed to Graves' ophthalmopathy.

As for this clonotype: A read error is possible here, since a much larger clone lies one base away. The chain links TRBV5-5 to TRBJ2-1; possibly TRBD1 or TRBD2 for D (5 bases each). The CDR3 is made up of 16 amino acids. Germline CDR1 reads SGHKS; CDR2 reads YYEKEE (reference sequence). With 2 bases removed from V and 4 bases from J, the gap between germline ends came to 16 bases. The chain's CDR3 is CASSFSRGRSYNEQFF. CDR3 DNA sequence: TGTGCCAGCAGCTTTTCCCGGGGCAGGTCATACAATGAGCAGTTCTTC.

This clonotype appeared a few times. The genes are TRBV6-4 and TRBJ2-3; D remains unclear. With 4 bases removed from V and 2 bases from J, the gap between germline ends came to 7 bases. This CDR3 region has 13 residues. CDR1 is MRHNA, CDR2 SNTAGT, per germline. The CDR3 reads CASSVSDTDTQYF. In DNA, the CDR3 is TGTGCCAGCAGTGTAAGCGACACAGATACGCAGTATTTT.

The table lists this clonotype with many counts. The chain is built from TRBV6-1 and TRBJ2-7; possibly TRBD2 for D (6 bases). V was shortened by 5 bases and J by 2 bases, with 16 bases between the two germline ends. CDR3 length: 15 residues. CDR1 and CDR2 (germline): MNHNS, SASEGT. The CDR3 loop reads CASSFGRGGPYEQYF. CDR3 coding DNA: TGTGCCAGCAGTTTCGGACGGGGAGGCCCCTACGAGCAGTACTTC.

This clonotype was counted a few times. The J gene is TRBJ1-2, the V gene TRBV5-1; possible D gene TRBD1, 6 bases. Germline V CDR1 and CDR2: SGHRS, YFSETQ. The CDR3 sequence is 15 residues long. The V and J ends lost 0 bases and 2 bases respectively, with 11 bases between them. The DNA of the CDR3 is TGCGCCAGCAGCTTGGAATCGGGGGCCAACTATGGCTACACCTTC. As protein: CASSLESGANYGYTF.

This clonotype has ten or more counts. This sequence joins TRBV6-5 and TRBJ1-3; TRBD1 is a possible D gene (5 bases). Germline V lookup: CDR1 MNHEY, CDR2 SVGAGI. The CDR3 consists of 14 residues. Trimming removed 2 bases at V and 2 bases at J, with 7 bases between. Written as DNA, the CDR3 is TGTGCCAGCAGTTACCTGGGGGCTGGAAACACCATATATTTT. It is translated as CASSYLGAGNTIYF.

The J gene is TRBJ2-1, the V gene TRBV19, with TRBD1 as a possible D gene (6 bases). V was trimmed by 1 base and J by 12 bases, leaving 31 bases between them. Looked up from germline, CDR1 is LNHDA and CDR2 is SQIVND (reference sequence). The CDR3 length is 19 residues. CDR3 protein: CASSIGYRAERYNEYGQFF. The CDR3 DNA sequence: TGTGCCAGTAGTATAGGCTACAGGGCCGAAAGATACAATGAGTATGGGCAGTTCTTC.

This clonotype was seen many times. CDR3 sequence reads: CASTFRESVEDTQYF. CDR3 coding DNA: TGTGCCAGCACCTTCCGGGAGTCGGTAGAAGATACGCAGTATTTT. The chain has TRBV12-3 or TRBV12-4 and TRBJ2-3; D may be TRBD2 (6 bases). The germline V and J ends were trimmed by 7 bases and 5 bases, with 19 bases remaining between them. CDR3 length equals 15 residues.

This clonotype was recorded many times. The chain recombines TRBV3-1 with TRBJ2-3; TRBD2 agrees at 7 bases. CDR3 size: 15 residues. Trimming cost V 6 bases and J 0 bases; bases outside gene matches: 6. Germline values: CDR1 LGHDT, CDR2 YNNKEL (reference sequence). This CDR3 is CASRSSGASTDTQYF. CDR3 nucleotides: TGTGCCAGCAGATCCAGCGGGGCAAGCACAGATACGCAGTATTTT.

This clonotype was detected ten times or more. The rearrangement joins TRBV20-1 to TRBJ2-4; 10 positions match TRBD1. V lost 8 bases, J lost 4 bases, and 14 bases stayed unmatched. This CDR3 region has 16 residues. Germline CDR1 reads DFQATT; CDR2 reads SNEGSKA (reference sequence). In DNA, the CDR3 is TGCAGTTCAAAAACACCACCGGGACAGGGGAAAAACATTCAGTACTTC. Amino acid sequence: CSSKTPPGQGKNIQYF.

In the case of this clonotype: A single base separates this from a much larger clone, so it may be a read error. V is TRBV5-6 and J is TRBJ2-7, with D perhaps matching TRBD2 (5 bases). The CDR3 length is 13 residues. Per the germline V gene, CDR1 is SGHDT and CDR2 is YYEEEE. The CDR3 loop reads CAGSLTSAYEQYF. The CDR3 bases are TGTGCCGGCAGCTTAACTAGTGCCTACGAGCAGTACTTC.

This clonotype was recorded many times. The chain carries TRBV6-2 or TRBV6-3 and TRBJ2-7; D gene unclear. With 2 bases removed from V and 2 bases from J, the gap between germline ends came to 10 bases. The CDR3 consists of 14 residues. Germline V gene lookup returns CDR1 MNHEY and CDR2 SVGEGT. The CDR3 nucleotides read TGTGCCAGCAGTTACCTCGAGGTCCCCTACGAGCAGTACTTC. Its translation is CASSYLEVPYEQYF.

This chain links TRBV6-5 with TRBJ2-1; 7 nucleotides match TRBD2. The CDR3 is 13 amino acids. CDR1 and CDR2 from the germline V gene are MNHEY and SVGAGI. Trimming took 2 bases from V and 8 from J; bases not matched to a gene: 3. Here the CDR3 DNA reads TGTGCCAGCAGTTACAGGGCGGGGGATGAGCAGTTCTTC. Protein sequence: CASSYRAGDEQFF.

This clonotype appeared a few times. The V call is TRBV10-3, the J call TRBJ2-7; TRBD2 is a possible D gene (6 bases). There are 13 residues in the CDR3. Germline CDR1 and CDR2: ENHRY and SYGVKD. The V and J ends lost 4 bases and 3 bases respectively, with 10 bases between them. The CDR3 region is CAISGGLDYEQYF. CDR3 sequence (DNA): TGTGCCATCAGTGGGGGACTGGACTACGAGCAGTACTTC.

V and J are TRBV12-3 or TRBV12-4 and TRBJ2-5; weak D call: TRBD1 (7 bases). Trimming removed 3 bases at V and 4 bases at J, with 12 bases between. This CDR3 is 14 amino acids long. The CDR3 loop is CASSFRGESETQYF. The CDR3 bases are TGTGCCAGCAGTTTCAGGGGGGAGTCAGAGACCCAGTACTTC.

This clonotype was observed many times. V and J are TRBV6-1 and TRBJ1-1; D perhaps matches TRBD1 (6 bases). The length of the CDR3 is 15 residues. V was clipped by 5 bases and J by 0 bases, with 13 bases between them. CDR1 is MNHNS, CDR2 SASEGT, per germline. CDR3 amino acids: CASSSTGTMNTEAFF. The CDR3 coding sequence is TGTGCCAGCAGTTCGACAGGCACAATGAACACTGAAGCTTTCTTT.

This clonotype was recorded many times. The chain carries TRBV28 and TRBJ2-3; TRBD2 matches at 11 bases. The CDR3 totals 15 residues. Trimming at V came to 3 bases and at J to 9 bases, leaving 8 bases not matched to a gene. CDR1 is MDHEN, CDR2 SYDVKM, per germline. The CDR3 nucleotides are TGTGCCAGCAGTTTTGCTAGCGGGAGGCCCGACACGCAGTATTTT. It specifies CASSFASGRPDTQYF. The entire variable domain, with the rest obtained from reference TRBV28 and TRBJ2-3, is as follows: DVKVTQSSRYLVKRTGEKVFLECVQDMDHENMFWYRQDPGLGLRLIYFSYDVKMKEKGDIPEGYSVSREKKERFSLILESASTNQTSMYLCASSFASGRPDTQYFGPGTRLTVL.

This chain uses TRBV9 with TRBJ2-3, with 9 bases fitting TRBD1. Germline V gene sequence: CDR1 SGDLS, CDR2 YYNGEE. CDR3 length: 19 amino acids. V gave up 2 bases and J gave up 0 bases; unmatched junction bases: 13. The CDR3 DNA sequence: TGTGCCAGCAGCGTCCCCCAGAAACCGGGACAGGGAAGCACAGATACGCAGTATTTT. This codes for CASSVPQKPGQGSTDTQYF.

This clonotype was counted ten times or more. The gene calls are TRBV20-1 and TRBJ2-1; no firm D call. V was pared by 3 bases and J by 12 bases, with 18 bases between. The CDR3 has 13 amino acids. CDR1 is DFQATT and CDR2 is SNEGSKA in the germline V gene (reference sequence). The CDR3 reads CSARPPGPSRQFF. CDR3 DNA: TGCAGTGCTAGGCCACCGGGCCCTTCTAGGCAGTTCTTC.

This clonotype was seen at least ten times. The chain links TRBV20-1 to TRBJ1-1; 8 nucleotides match TRBD1. The trim removed 4 bases at V and 1 base at J, leaving 5 bases unmatched. Germline CDR1 DFQATT, CDR2 SNEGSKA (reference sequence). This CDR3 has 14 residues. In DNA, the CDR3 is TGCAGTGCTACCCCCGGGACAGGGAACACTGAAGCTTTCTTT. Protein: CSATPGTGNTEAFF.

This clonotype has more than one count but fewer than ten. The rearrangement uses TRBV19 and TRBJ2-1; 7 nucleotides align to TRBD1. The CDR3 is made up of 15 amino acids. With V trimmed by 7 bases and J by 1 base, 7 bases remained unmatched. Germline V gene sequence: CDR1 LNHDA, CDR2 SQIVND (reference sequence). The CDR3 DNA reads TGTGCCAGTACCTCCCGGACAGGTTCCTACAATGAGCAGTTCTTC. It specifies CASTSRTGSYNEQFF.

The chain has TRBV13 and TRBJ1-5; D remains unclear. The CDR3 sequence is 14 residues long. Trimming removed 6 bases at V and 0 bases at J, with 9 bases between. Germline-derived CDR1 and CDR2 are PRHDT and FYEKMQ (reference sequence). The CDR3 region has the DNA TGTGCCAGCAGGAAAGCGTTTAGCAATCAGCCCCAGCATTTT. Its translation: CASRKAFSNQPQHF.

This clonotype was seen a handful of times. V and J are TRBV15 and TRBJ2-7; 8 bases are a match to TRBD2. The germline V gene encodes CDR1 LNHNV and CDR2 YYDKDF (reference sequence). The CDR3 has 15 amino acids. Trimming took 5 bases from V and 5 from J; bases not matched to a gene: 11. The CDR3 nucleotides read TGTGCCACCAGCCCCGGGACGGGAGGGCCTCACGAGCAGTACTTC. Protein: CATSPGTGGPHEQYF.

This clonotype was observed many times. CDR3 sequence reads: CASSPGHPETQYF. CDR3 DNA sequence: TGTGCCAGCAGCCCGGGCCATCCGGAGACCCAGTACTTC. This chain joins TRBV12-3 or TRBV12-4 and TRBJ2-5; D uncertain. Trimming removed 6 bases from V and 5 bases from J, with 13 bases in between. The CDR3 length is 13 residues.

The CDR3 loop is CASSRDQGFEKLFF. The CDR3 DNA reads TGTGCCAGCAGCCGGGATCAGGGATTTGAAAAACTGTTTTTT. This chain joins TRBV7-6 and TRBJ1-4, with D possibly matching TRBD1 (5 bases). Trimming pared 5 bases from V and 7 bases from J, leaving 14 bases between. The CDR3 spans 14 residues. CDR1 SGHVS and CDR2 FNYEAQ come from the germline V gene. The full variable domain, in which reference TRBV7-6 and TRBJ1-4 provide the parts outside the CDR3, is GAGVSQSPRYKVTKRGQDVALRCDPISGHVSLYWYRQALGQGPEFLTYFNYEAQQDKSGLPNDRFSAERPEGSISTLTIQRTEQRDSAMYRCASSRDQGFEKLFFGSGTQLSVL.

This clonotype was seen repeatedly, ten times or more. The genes are TRBV12-3 or TRBV12-4 and TRBJ1-2; D is uncertain. Trimming cost V 1 base and J 5 bases, with 8 bases left between them. CDR3 size: 13 residues. In DNA form, the CDR3 reads TGTGCCAGCAGTTTAGTCCCGGGTTATGGCTACACCTTC. This gives the protein CASSLVPGYGYTF.

In this sample, this clonotype turned up many times. The rearrangement joins TRBV7-2 to TRBJ1-5; 7 bases agree with TRBD1. CDR3 length: 15 amino acids. V was pared by 1 base and J by 5 bases, with 5 bases of the junction left unmatched. Germline values: CDR1 SGHTA, CDR2 FQGNSA. In nucleotides, the CDR3 is TGTGCCAGCAGCTTAGACCAGGACAGGTATCAGCCCCAGCATTTT. Its translation: CASSLDQDRYQPQHF.